Shown below are 19 T cell receptor beta chains from a single sample sequenced in a study of shared clonotypes between healthy human individuals (dated by TCRdb to about 2020). The library was obtained by the immunoSEQ multiplex PCR assay. The table was pulled from immuneACCESS by TCRdb, which kept in-frame rearrangements only. Such tables lose some clones; where checked, under half of the loss comes from unresolved V genes, and the rest has no known cause. The sample records 2 million to 3 million clones, 93% of which are singletons. The ten most abundant clones make up around 0.37% of the sample. What was sequenced was naive CD4+ T cells from PBMCs. The sample's cell subset or site label, in plain terms: CD45RA+ positively selected. Receptors were obtained from a man between 18 and 35 years old in good health. Some clones in this sample may be carry-over from other donors' samples.

Regarding this clone: Other DNA sequences within the sample encode an identical CDR3. The V and J genes are TRBV7-9 and TRBJ2-7, with D perhaps TRBD1 or TRBD2 (6 bases each). Trimming took 3 bases from V and 5 from J, leaving 20 bases between them. The length of the CDR3 is 16 residues. The germline CDR1 and CDR2 sequences are SEHNR and FQNEAQ (reference sequence). The CDR3 bases are TGTGCCAGCAGCTTTGGGGGGCGGGGTAATGGCCACGAGCAGTACTTC. Protein sequence: CASSFGGRGNGHEQYF.

The CDR3 nucleotides read TGTGCCAGCAGTTTCTCTAGGGCGTCGGGAAACACCATATATTTT. Translated, it gives CASSFSRASGNTIYF. The V and J genes are TRBV27 and TRBJ1-3; no definite D call. Per the germline V gene, CDR1 is MNHEY and CDR2 is SMNVEV (reference sequence). The CDR3 covers 15 residues. V was shortened by 3 bases and J by 4 bases, with 13 bases between the two germline ends.

V usage is TRBV7-3 and J usage is TRBJ2-3; 8 nucleotides line up with TRBD1. Per germline, CDR1 SGHTA and CDR2 FQGTGA. There are 16 residues in the CDR3. With 2 bases clipped from V and 5 bases from J, the junction kept 9 bases outside the gene matches. Written as DNA, the CDR3 is TGTGCCAGCAGCTTACTTCCCAGGGGGCTGGAAGATACGCAGTATTTT. Encoded protein: CASSLLPRGLEDTQYF.

The chain has TRBV9 and TRBJ1-2; no clear D gene. The CDR3 runs 13 residues. Deletions cut 0 bases from V and 8 bases from J, with 11 bases between. CDR1 is SGDLS and CDR2 is YYNGEE in the germline V gene. The CDR3 sequence: CASSVGWRGGYTF. The CDR3, as DNA: TGTGCCAGCAGCGTAGGGTGGCGGGGAGGCTACACCTTC.

The gene calls are TRBV5-1 and TRBJ2-7; 12 bases are shared with TRBD2. This CDR3 has 14 residues. With 1 base clipped from V and 5 bases from J, the junction kept 1 base outside the gene matches. Germline lookup yields CDR1 SGHRS and CDR2 YFSETQ. Written as DNA, the CDR3 is TGCGCCAGCAGCTTGCGGACTAGCGGGGACGAGCAGTACTTC. Its protein product is CASSLRTSGDEQYF.

The J gene is TRBJ1-1, the V gene TRBV2, with D possibly matching TRBD1 (5 bases). The CDR3 sequence is 13 residues long. CDR1 is SNHLY and CDR2 is FYNNEI in the germline V gene. V lost 5 bases and J 9 bases, leaving 16 bases between the germline ends. The CDR3 loop reads CASSPSSDSQAFF. DNA for the CDR3: TGTGCCAGCAGTCCATCCTCTGACAGCCAAGCTTTCTTT.

The chain recombines TRBV25-1 with TRBJ2-7; TRBD2 agrees at 7 bases. The CDR3 consists of 13 residues. Germline CDR1 and CDR2: MGHDK and SYGVNS. With V trimmed by 7 bases and J by 2 bases, 5 bases remained unmatched. The CDR3 is CASIPSGAYEQYF. The CDR3 DNA reads TGTGCCAGCATCCCTAGCGGCGCCTACGAGCAGTACTTC.

The V call is TRBV5-4, the J call TRBJ1-1; TRBD1 matches at 9 bases. The CDR3 length is 14 residues. The V and J ends lost 3 bases and 5 bases, in that order; junction bases with no gene match: 5. Per the germline V gene, CDR1 is SGHNT and CDR2 is YYREEE (reference sequence). The CDR3 DNA reads TGTGCCAGCAGCTACAGGGGGCAGGGGACTGAAGCTTTCTTT. Its translation: CASSYRGQGTEAFF.

The chain recombines TRBV9 with TRBJ1-2; perhaps TRBD1 as D (5 bases). This CDR3 is built from 13 residues. V was trimmed by 3 bases and J by 4 bases, leaving 10 bases between them. Per the germline V gene, CDR1 is SGDLS and CDR2 is YYNGEE. The CDR3 sequence: CASSAWGAYGYTF. CDR3 sequence (DNA): TGTGCCAGCAGCGCGTGGGGCGCCTATGGCTACACCTTC.

The chain employs TRBV5-1 and TRBJ2-5; D may be TRBD2 (5 bases). Germline V gene sequence: CDR1 SGHRS, CDR2 YFSETQ. With 0 bases removed from V and 0 bases from J, the gap between germline ends came to 9 bases. The CDR3 extends over 15 amino acids. CDR3 DNA: TGCGCCAGCAGCTTGGGGCGGGCGTACCAAGAGACCCAGTACTTC. As protein: CASSLGRAYQETQYF.

V is TRBV18 and J is TRBJ1-5, with 8 positions matching TRBD1. CDR3 length: 14 residues. Trimming cost V 4 bases and J 7 bases; bases outside gene matches: 6. Per germline, CDR1 KGHSH and CDR2 LQKENI. The CDR3 protein is CASSHGQGRQPQHF. The CDR3 DNA sequence: TGTGCCAGCTCACACGGACAGGGTAGACAGCCCCAGCATTTT.

The sample holds a few counts of this clone. The junction does not match germline at one end; this may be a read error. The chain joins TRBV19 to TRBJ1-4, with D possibly TRBD1 on 6 matching bases. In germline, CDR1 is LNHDA, CDR2 SQIVND (reference sequence). This CDR3 has 12 amino acids. The CDR3 reads CASSRGRASAVF. The CDR3 DNA reads as TGTGCCAGTAGCAGGGGCCGGGCATCGGCGGTATTT.

The chain uses TRBV5-6 and TRBJ2-2; D may be TRBD2 (5 bases). Trimming stripped 4 bases from V and 6 bases from J, with 13 bases between. Germline-derived CDR1 and CDR2 are SGHDT and YYEEEE. The CDR3 loop spans 14 amino acids. CDR3 protein: CASSLHEGAGELFF. As DNA, the CDR3 is TGTGCCAGCAGCCTACATGAGGGCGCCGGGGAGCTGTTTTTT.

A remark on this clone: The same CDR3 can be traced to other DNA sequences in this sample. The V and J genes are TRBV28 and TRBJ2-7; D possibly corresponds to TRBD1 (6 bases). The CDR3 loop spans 12 amino acids. Germline V lookup: CDR1 MDHEN, CDR2 SYDVKM. The V end was cut by 6 bases, the J end by 3 bases, with 9 bases between. CDR3 bases: TGTGCCAGCAGCCCACAGGGCTACGAGCAGTACTTC. It specifies CASSPQGYEQYF.

The chain recombines TRBV9 with TRBJ2-7, with D perhaps TRBD1 or TRBD2 (5 bases each). Trimming left V 0 bases short and J 4 bases short, with 14 bases between. CDR3 length equals 15 residues. Per the germline V gene, CDR1 is SGDLS and CDR2 is YYNGEE. CDR3 bases: TGTGCCAGCAGCGTAGCAGGGAGCACCGATTACGAGCAGTACTTC. This sequence encodes CASSVAGSTDYEQYF.

CDR3 sequence reads: CASSVGGTQYF. The CDR3 nucleotides are TGTGCCAGTAGTGTCGGGGGGACCCAGTACTTC. This chain uses TRBV19 with TRBJ2-5, with D possibly TRBD2 on 6 matching bases. Trimming removed 5 bases at V and 7 bases at J, with 8 bases between. Germline V gene lookup returns CDR1 LNHDA and CDR2 SQIVND (reference sequence). The CDR3 is 11 amino acids.

In its sample, this clone was seen once. This chain connects TRBV28 to TRBJ2-7; 9 bases map to TRBD1. CDR1 and CDR2 (germline): MDHEN, SYDVKM. The CDR3 runs to 17 residues. After removal of 7 bases from V and 5 bases from J, the junction contained 18 bases not matched to a gene. The CDR3 sequence is CASIPGTGLTQVHEQYF. The CDR3 DNA reads as TGTGCCAGCATCCCGGGGACAGGGCTAACCCAGGTCCACGAGCAGTACTTC.

The table lists this clone with a few counts. The chain employs TRBV20-1 and TRBJ1-1; D call uncertain. V was pared by 5 bases and J by 8 bases, with 9 bases between. Germline-derived CDR1 and CDR2 are DFQATT and SNEGSKA (reference sequence). The CDR3 is made up of 10 amino acids. In DNA form, the CDR3 reads TGCAGTGCTTTTCACGTAGAAGCTTTCTTT. Its translation is CSAFHVEAFF.

The chain carries TRBV6-1 and TRBJ2-5, with D possibly TRBD2 on 6 matching bases. V lost 3 bases to trimming and J lost 5 bases, with 16 bases between them. This CDR3 region has 15 residues. Germline CDR1 is MNHNS and CDR2 is SASEGT. Here the CDR3 reads CASSDWREGRETQYF. CDR3 nucleotides: TGTGCCAGCAGTGATTGGCGGGAAGGCCGGGAGACCCAGTACTTC.